This T cell receptor (beta chain) was profiled in a study of beta chain features in type 1 diabetes. Investigators reverse transcribed all isolated RNA, so they sequenced expressed TCRB transcripts. Assay: immunoSEQ multiplex PCR; the TCRdb copy retains only in-frame clones and omits some. The table has some 290,000 clones, 14% seen once. Approximately 110 mL of blood, on average, came from one heparinised draw per donor. Sorted CD4+ subsets: naive, central memory, regulatory, stem cell-like memory (CD45RO/CCR7/CD25/CD127/CD95/CD27 panel). As for this clone: Its antigen is undetermined.

The germline V gene has CDR1 SQVTM and CDR2 ANQGSEA. V lost 6 bases and J lost 0, with 11 bases in between. The CDR3 is 13 residues long. Overall study findings and caveats: Moderately but significantly shorter TCRB CDR3s were found in Type 1 diabetes patients in all four CD4+ subsets.

The chain uses TRBV29-1 and TRBJ1-1; D possibly corresponds to TRBD1 (6 bases). The sequence derives from a man under 40 with type 1 diabetes. The sample consisted of naive CD4+ T cells from blood. CDR3 in DNA: TGCAGCGTGGGGACACCTATGAACACTGAAGCTTTCTTT. Translating it yields CSVGTPMNTEAFF.